The 21 T cell receptor beta chains reported below all come from one sample, sequenced in a study of cytomegalovirus exposure and HLA in healthy donors. Method: immunoSEQ multiplex PCR; TCRdb's copy keeps in-frame clones and lacks some. This table holds roughly 150,000 clones, 85% to 90% found once. Sequencing was performed on PBMCs. The receptors shown here come from a woman under 30 in good health and CMV-seropositive.

This chain links TRBV19 with TRBJ2-3, with 8 bases identical to TRBD1. V lost 6 bases, J lost 6 bases, and 2 bases stayed unmatched. The CDR3 totals 12 residues. Per germline, CDR1 LNHDA and CDR2 SQIVND (reference sequence). The DNA of the CDR3 is TGTGCCAGTAGGGACAGGGCGGATACGCAGTATTTT. Translated: CASRDRADTQYF.

In regard to this clone: A far larger clone is only one base removed, so a read error is likely. This chain links TRBV27 with TRBJ2-3; TRBD2 matches 13 bases. V shed 5 bases, J shed 4 bases, and the junction held 3 bases outside the gene matches. There are 15 residues in the CDR3. Germline V gives CDR1 MNHEY, CDR2 SMNVEV (reference sequence). The CDR3 region is CASSPGLAGSDTQYF. The CDR3 coding sequence is TGTGCCAGCAGTCCGGGACTAGCGGGATCAGATACGCAGTATTTT.

The chain links TRBV5-1 to TRBJ2-2; no reliable D call. This CDR3 has 16 amino acids. Per germline, CDR1 SGHRS and CDR2 YFSETQ. V lost 0 bases, J lost 3 bases, and 12 bases lay in between. This chain's CDR3 is CASSLVFGHDTGELFF. The CDR3 DNA follows: TGCGCCAGCAGCTTGGTCTTCGGTCATGACACCGGGGAGCTGTTTTTT.

The rearrangement links TRBV5-1 to TRBJ2-2; TRBD2 aligns across 9 bases. The V gene end was trimmed by 10 bases and the J gene end by 6 bases; junction bases not matched to a gene: 16. Germline CDR1 and CDR2: SGHRS and YFSETQ. The CDR3 is made up of 16 amino acids. The CDR3 DNA sequence: TGCGCCTCAGCGACGGCGGTAGCGGGAGTGTCCGGGGAGCTGTTTTTT. It yields the protein CASATAVAGVSGELFF.

The chain is built from TRBV10-2 and TRBJ2-7; 8 bases are shared with TRBD1. CDR3 length: 15 amino acids. J gave up 3 bases and V 3 bases, and 7 bases lay outside the gene matches. CDR1 is WSHSY, CDR2 SAAADI, per germline. CDR3 region: CASSDRGPEFYEQYF. CDR3 DNA sequence: TGCGCCAGCAGTGACAGGGGGCCAGAATTCTACGAGCAGTACTTC.

This sequence joins TRBV30 and TRBJ2-3, with D perhaps matching TRBD2 (5 bases). The germline V and J ends were trimmed by 3 bases and 2 bases, with 9 bases remaining between them. The CDR3 consists of 13 residues. Germline lookup yields CDR1 GTSNPN and CDR2 SVGIG (reference sequence). The DNA of the CDR3 is TGTGCCTGGAGCGGACTTATCACAGATACGCAGTATTTT. Translated: CAWSGLITDTQYF.

This chain uses TRBV7-3 with TRBJ2-1; D is possibly TRBD2 (5 bases). V shed 1 base and J shed 0 bases, with 10 bases lying between them. The CDR3 is 16 residues long. Germline CDR1 SGHTA, CDR2 FQGTGA. The CDR3 spells CASSLRGRVSYNEQFF. DNA of the CDR3: TGTGCCAGCAGCTTAAGAGGGCGGGTCTCCTACAATGAGCAGTTCTTC.

The CDR3 DNA follows: TGCGCCAGCAGCTTGGACAAATCGGGCTACACCTTC. It is translated as CASSLDKSGYTF. The V and J genes are TRBV5-1 and TRBJ1-2; D ambiguous. V was trimmed by 0 bases and J by 8 bases, leaving 8 bases between them. The CDR3 has 12 amino acids. Germline V gene data show CDR1 as SGHRS and CDR2 as YFSETQ.

This clone was detected only once. The rearrangement links TRBV6-1 to TRBJ1-2; D is perhaps TRBD1 (6 bases). V was shortened by 2 bases and J by 4 bases, with 23 bases between the two germline ends. This CDR3 is built from 18 residues. From germline, CDR1 is MNHNS and CDR2 SASEGT. The CDR3 loop reads CASSEQTSRNRVTYGYTF. The CDR3 DNA is TGTGCCAGCAGTGAACAAACCAGCCGAAACAGGGTTACCTATGGCTACACCTTC.

The J gene is TRBJ1-4, the V gene TRBV7-8, with D perhaps matching TRBD1 (6 bases). Per the germline V gene, CDR1 is SGHVS and CDR2 is FQNEAQ. Between the trimmed V and J ends, which lost 5 bases and 4 bases, there was a span of 23 bases. The CDR3 runs 18 residues. The CDR3: CASSLWTEISHHNEKLFF. The DNA of the CDR3 is TGTGCCAGCAGCCTTTGGACAGAAATCTCGCATCATAATGAAAAACTGTTTTTT.

The chain employs TRBV7-2 and TRBJ2-1; D not certain. V gave up 2 bases and J gave up 5 bases, with 7 bases separating them. CDR1 and CDR2 from the germline V gene are SGHTA and FQGNSA. The CDR3 has 13 residues. The CDR3 reads CASSLTRNNEQFF. The CDR3, as DNA: TGTGCCAGCAGCTTAACGCGAAACAATGAGCAGTTCTTC.

This chain links TRBV28 with TRBJ1-4; no definite D call. CDR1 is MDHEN, CDR2 SYDVKM, per germline. The CDR3 sequence is 12 residues long. The germline V and J ends were trimmed by 5 bases and 8 bases, with 9 bases remaining between them. CDR3 DNA: TGTGCCAGCAGTCTAACGAGGGAAAAACTGTTTTTT. Its protein product is CASSLTREKLFF.

The chain has TRBV28 and TRBJ2-3; 8 nucleotides line up with TRBD1. The V and J ends lost 2 bases and 2 bases, in that order; junction bases with no gene match: 12. This CDR3 contains 18 residues. Germline loops: CDR1 MDHEN, CDR2 SYDVKM. The CDR3 sequence is CASSLHYGQGQPTDTQYF. Here the CDR3 DNA reads TGTGCCAGCAGTTTACACTATGGACAGGGCCAGCCCACAGATACGCAGTATTTT.

The chain is built from TRBV11-2 and TRBJ2-1; 9 bases map to TRBD2. This CDR3 is 15 amino acids long. The ends lost 1 base at V and 12 bases at J; junction bases unmatched: 10. Germline lookup yields CDR1 SGHAT and CDR2 FQNNGV. The CDR3 nucleotides are TGTGCCAGCAGCTTAGCAGGCGGGAGGGCCGGGGCGCAGTTCTTC. This translates into CASSLAGGRAGAQFF.

This chain connects TRBV7-9 to TRBJ2-1; TRBD1 matches at 12 bases. The CDR3 runs 15 residues. Germline V gives CDR1 SEHNR, CDR2 FQNEAQ (reference sequence). With V trimmed by 4 bases and J by 10 bases, 8 bases remained unmatched. The CDR3 DNA reads TGTGCCAGCAGCTCAGCCGGGACAGGGGGCGGAGAGCAGTTCTTC. Translation: CASSSAGTGGGEQFF. The full variable domain, in which reference TRBV7-9 and TRBJ2-1 provide the parts outside the CDR3, is DTGVSQNPRHKITKRGQNVTFRCDPISEHNRLYWYRQTLGQGPEFLTYFQNEAQLEKSRLLSDRFSAERPKGSFSTLEIQRTEQGDSAMYLCASSSAGTGGGEQFFGPGTRLTVL.

The chain combines TRBV19 with TRBJ2-7; 7 nucleotides agree with TRBD1. CDR3 size: 16 residues. Trimming removed 0 bases from V and 5 bases from J; junction bases left unmatched: 10. From germline, CDR1 is LNHDA and CDR2 SQIVND (reference sequence). As DNA, the CDR3 is TGTGCCAGTAGTATAGATCACGTAGGGGGCCTCGACGAGCAGTACTTC. Protein product: CASSIDHVGGLDEQYF.

The chain links TRBV27 to TRBJ2-3; TRBD1 matches at 8 bases. V was pared by 6 bases and J by 4 bases, with 3 bases of the junction left unmatched. The CDR3 length is 13 residues. Germline CDR1 and CDR2: MNHEY and SMNVEV (reference sequence). CDR3 in amino acids: CASSSDRADTQYF. CDR3 sequence (DNA): TGTGCCAGCAGCTCGGACAGGGCAGATACGCAGTATTTT.

The chain combines TRBV28 with TRBJ2-2, with TRBD2 matching over 12 bases. J gave up 4 bases and V 8 bases, and 11 bases lay outside the gene matches. The CDR3 runs 17 residues. Germline CDR1 is MDHEN and CDR2 is SYDVKM. This CDR3 reads CASLRLAGGPSTGELFF. The DNA of the CDR3 is TGTGCCAGCCTGAGGCTAGCGGGAGGGCCGAGCACCGGGGAGCTGTTTTTT.

This clone was recorded a few times. The V and J genes are TRBV15 and TRBJ1-3, with D uncertain. This CDR3 spans 14 amino acids. Trimming removed 1 base at V and 4 bases at J, with 8 bases between. The germline gives CDR1 LNHNV, CDR2 YYDKDF (reference sequence). CDR3 nucleotides: TGTGCCACCAGCAGAGGGTCCGGGGGAAACACCATATATTTT. It encodes CATSRGSGGNTIYF.

This rearrangement joins TRBV28 to TRBJ1-1; the match to TRBD1 covers 10 bases. The V and J ends lost 5 bases and 5 bases, in that order; junction bases with no gene match: 11. This CDR3 has 16 residues. Per the germline V gene, CDR1 is MDHEN and CDR2 is SYDVKM. CDR3 protein: CASSIRQGAGGTEAFF. CDR3 sequence (DNA): TGTGCCAGCAGTATAAGACAGGGGGCAGGAGGGACTGAAGCTTTCTTT.

This chain joins TRBV27 and TRBJ1-1; 7 nucleotides agree with TRBD1. V was clipped by 5 bases and J by 11 bases; unmatched bases: 20. Germline lookup yields CDR1 MNHEY and CDR2 SMNVEV (reference sequence). There are 16 residues in the CDR3. CDR3 in amino acids: CASSATVLARGPAAFF. CDR3 nucleotides: TGTGCCAGCAGTGCAACCGTTCTCGCAAGGGGGCCTGCGGCTTTCTTT.